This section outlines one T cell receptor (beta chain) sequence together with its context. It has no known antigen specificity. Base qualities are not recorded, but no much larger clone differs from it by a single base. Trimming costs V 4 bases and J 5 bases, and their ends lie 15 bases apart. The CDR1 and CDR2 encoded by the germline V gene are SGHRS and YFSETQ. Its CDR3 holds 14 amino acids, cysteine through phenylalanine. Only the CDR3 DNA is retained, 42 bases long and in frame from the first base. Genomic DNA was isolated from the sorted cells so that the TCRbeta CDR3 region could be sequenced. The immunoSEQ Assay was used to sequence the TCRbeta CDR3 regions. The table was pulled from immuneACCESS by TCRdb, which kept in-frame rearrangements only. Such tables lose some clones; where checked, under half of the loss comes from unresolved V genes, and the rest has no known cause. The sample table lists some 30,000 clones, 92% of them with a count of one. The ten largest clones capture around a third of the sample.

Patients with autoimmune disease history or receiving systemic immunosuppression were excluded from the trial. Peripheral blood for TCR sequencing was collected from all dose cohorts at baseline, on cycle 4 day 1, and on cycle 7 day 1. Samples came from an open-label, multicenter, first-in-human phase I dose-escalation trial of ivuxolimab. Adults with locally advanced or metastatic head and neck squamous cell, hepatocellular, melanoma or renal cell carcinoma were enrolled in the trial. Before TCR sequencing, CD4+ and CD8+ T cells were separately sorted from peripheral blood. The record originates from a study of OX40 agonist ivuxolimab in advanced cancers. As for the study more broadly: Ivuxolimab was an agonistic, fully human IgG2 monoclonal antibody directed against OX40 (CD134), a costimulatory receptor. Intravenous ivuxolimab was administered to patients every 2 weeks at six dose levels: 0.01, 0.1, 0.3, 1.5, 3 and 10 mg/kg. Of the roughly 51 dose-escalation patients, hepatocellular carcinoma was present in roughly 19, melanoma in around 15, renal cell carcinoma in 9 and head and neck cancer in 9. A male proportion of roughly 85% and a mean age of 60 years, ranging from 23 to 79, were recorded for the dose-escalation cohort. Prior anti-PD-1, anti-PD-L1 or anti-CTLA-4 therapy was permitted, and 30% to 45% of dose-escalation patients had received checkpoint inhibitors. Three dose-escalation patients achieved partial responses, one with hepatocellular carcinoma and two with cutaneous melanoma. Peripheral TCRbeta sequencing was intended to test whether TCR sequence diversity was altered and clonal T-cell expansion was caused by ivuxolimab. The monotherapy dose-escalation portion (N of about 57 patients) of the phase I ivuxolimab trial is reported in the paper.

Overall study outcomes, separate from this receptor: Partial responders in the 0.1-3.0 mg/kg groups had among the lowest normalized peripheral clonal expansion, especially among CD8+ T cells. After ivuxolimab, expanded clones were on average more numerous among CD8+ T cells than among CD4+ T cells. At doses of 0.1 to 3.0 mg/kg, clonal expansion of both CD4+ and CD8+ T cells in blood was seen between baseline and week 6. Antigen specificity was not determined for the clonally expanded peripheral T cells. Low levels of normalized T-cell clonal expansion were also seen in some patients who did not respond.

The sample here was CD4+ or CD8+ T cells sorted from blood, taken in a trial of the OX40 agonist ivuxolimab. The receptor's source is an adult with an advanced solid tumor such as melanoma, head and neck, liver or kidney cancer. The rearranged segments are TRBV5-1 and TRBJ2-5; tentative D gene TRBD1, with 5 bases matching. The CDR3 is CASSEPTETETQYF. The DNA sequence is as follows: TGCGCCAGCAGCGAACCGACAGAGACGGAGACCCAGTACTTC.